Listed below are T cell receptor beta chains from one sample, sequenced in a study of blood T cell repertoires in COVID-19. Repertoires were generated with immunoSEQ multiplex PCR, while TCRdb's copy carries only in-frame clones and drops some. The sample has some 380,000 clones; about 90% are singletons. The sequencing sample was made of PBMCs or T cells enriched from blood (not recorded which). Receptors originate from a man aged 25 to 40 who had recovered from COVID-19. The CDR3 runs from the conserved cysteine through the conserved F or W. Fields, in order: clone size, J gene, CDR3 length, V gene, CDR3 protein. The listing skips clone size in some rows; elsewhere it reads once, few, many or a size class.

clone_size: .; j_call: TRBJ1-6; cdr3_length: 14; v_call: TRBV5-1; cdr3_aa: CASSTDGNNSPLHF
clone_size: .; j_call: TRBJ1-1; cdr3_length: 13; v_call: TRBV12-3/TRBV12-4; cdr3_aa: CASSLMGGTEAFF
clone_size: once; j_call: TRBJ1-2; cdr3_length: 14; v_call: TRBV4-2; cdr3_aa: CASSQVEGARGYTF
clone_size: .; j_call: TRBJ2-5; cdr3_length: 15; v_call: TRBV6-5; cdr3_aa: CASSLVQGWKETQYF
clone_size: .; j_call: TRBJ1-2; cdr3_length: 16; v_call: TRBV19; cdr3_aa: CASNDVRDRGQGGYTF
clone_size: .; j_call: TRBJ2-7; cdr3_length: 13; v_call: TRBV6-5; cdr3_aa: CASSYSTLYEQYF
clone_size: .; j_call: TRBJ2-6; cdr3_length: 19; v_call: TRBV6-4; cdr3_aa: CASSKDVQGYNSGANVLTF
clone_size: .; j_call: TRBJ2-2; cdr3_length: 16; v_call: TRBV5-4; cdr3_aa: CARRRRGGAGTGELFF
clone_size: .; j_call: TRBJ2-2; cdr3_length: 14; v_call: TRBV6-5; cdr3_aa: CASTSRTNTGELFF
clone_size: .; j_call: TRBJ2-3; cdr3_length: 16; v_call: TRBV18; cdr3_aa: CASSPAVGGGTDTQYF
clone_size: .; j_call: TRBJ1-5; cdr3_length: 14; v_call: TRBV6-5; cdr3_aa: CASSYGRGFQPQHF
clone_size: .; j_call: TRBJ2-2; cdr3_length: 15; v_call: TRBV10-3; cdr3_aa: CAISAGQGGTGELFF
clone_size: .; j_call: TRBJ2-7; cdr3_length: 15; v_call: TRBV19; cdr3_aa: CASSPASGDFYEQYF
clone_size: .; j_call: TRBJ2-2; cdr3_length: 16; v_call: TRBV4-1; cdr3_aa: CASYNTGKGKPGELFF
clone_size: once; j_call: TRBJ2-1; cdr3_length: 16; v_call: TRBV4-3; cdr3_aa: CASSQDQPDSRNEQFF
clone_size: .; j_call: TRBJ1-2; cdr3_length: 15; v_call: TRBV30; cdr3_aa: CAWRTRTVFYYGYTF
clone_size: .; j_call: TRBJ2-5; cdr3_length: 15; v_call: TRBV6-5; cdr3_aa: CASGGLLGTKETQYF
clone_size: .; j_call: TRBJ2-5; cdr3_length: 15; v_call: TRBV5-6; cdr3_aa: CASSPSDRRQETQYF